Presented here are 20 T cell receptor beta chains from one specimen sequenced in a study of T cells in Graves' hyperthyroidism and ophthalmopathy. Amplification of TCR beta CDR3 regions was performed using RNA transcripts as template. HTBI primers were employed in a first-round RT-PCR of the TCR CDR3. TCRdb re-analysed the multiplex PCR reads in MiXCR, keeping a single row per CDR3 protein. The table has 660,000 or so distinct CDR3 sequences, about 45% seen once. Input material: peripheral blood or thyroid tissue (not recorded which). Receptors originate from an adult man with Graves' disease, either hyperthyroidism or ophthalmopathy (not recorded which).

Concerning this clonotype: Just one base apart from a much larger clone, this may be a read error. This chain connects TRBV2 to TRBJ1-2; weak D call: TRBD1 (6 bases). The CDR3 totals 17 residues. Germline CDR1 is SNHLY and CDR2 is FYNNEI. Trimming shortened V by 3 bases and J by 4 bases, and 21 bases separated the two germline ends. The chain's CDR3 is CASSDSGQQGLGYGYTF. The CDR3 DNA follows: TGTGCCAGCAGTGATTCGGGACAACAGGGATTGGGCTATGGCTACACCTTC.

This clonotype came up many times. This sequence joins TRBV5-1 and TRBJ1-1, with D possibly being TRBD1 (5 bases). The CDR3 length is 13 residues. Germline V gives CDR1 SGHRS, CDR2 YFSETQ. Deletions cut 2 bases from V and 5 bases from J, with 10 bases between. In DNA form, the CDR3 reads TGCGCCAGCAGCTTTCAGGGCGGGACTGAAGCTTTCTTT. It yields the protein CASSFQGGTEAFF.

This clonotype was observed many times. The chain links TRBV29-1 to TRBJ1-1, with unresolved D. This CDR3 contains 12 residues. V was pared by 3 bases and J by 1 base, with 6 bases between. CDR1 and CDR2 (germline): SQVTM, ANQGSEA. CDR3 protein: CSVERANTEAFF. The CDR3 coding sequence is TGCAGCGTTGAGCGGGCGAACACTGAAGCTTTCTTT.

This clonotype was counted only a few times. The rearrangement joins TRBV6-6 to TRBJ2-7; TRBD2 matches at 7 bases. This CDR3 contains 16 residues. Looked up from germline, CDR1 is MNHNY and CDR2 is SVGAGI (reference sequence). J lost 3 bases, V lost 0 bases, and 8 bases had no gene match. The CDR3 spells CASSYSWTRDLYEQYF. CDR3 nucleotides: TGTGCCAGCAGTTACTCTTGGACTAGGGATCTCTACGAGCAGTACTTC.

A single count supports this clonotype. The chain links TRBV6-1 to TRBJ2-5; 7 nucleotides agree with TRBD1. V lost 5 bases to trimming and J lost 7 bases; unmatched junction nucleotides: 19. The CDR3 has 17 amino acids. Germline assignment: CDR1 MNHNS and CDR2 SASEGT. The CDR3 protein is CASSTIRGQIFLGTQYF. CDR3 sequence (DNA): TGTGCCAGCAGTACAATTAGGGGACAGATTTTTCTTGGGACCCAGTACTTC.

This clonotype has ten or more counts. The chain joins TRBV5-8 to TRBJ1-2, with TRBD1 as a possible D gene (6 bases). Trimming cost V 1 base and J 8 bases, with 12 bases left between them. Germline CDR1 SGHTS, CDR2 YDEGEE. The CDR3 totals 13 residues. CDR3 nucleotides: TGTGCCAGCAGCTTGAAACAGGGTGTCGGCTACACCTTC. This sequence encodes CASSLKQGVGYTF.

Note on this clonotype: It is likely a read error, because the conserved phenylalanine at the end of the CDR3 is missing. This chain uses TRBV4-1 with TRBJ1-2; a weak D match, TRBD1 (5 bases). This CDR3 is 14 amino acids long. V was cut by 6 bases and J by 6 bases, with 17 bases left in between. Germline loops: CDR1 MGHRA, CDR2 YSYEKL. In DNA form, the CDR3 reads TGCGCCAGCAGTCCCAGTCGAGGGGTGAATGGCTACACCCTC. Its translation is CASSPSRGVNGYTL.

This chain uses TRBV25-1 with TRBJ1-6; D call uncertain. Germline V gene sequence: CDR1 MGHDK, CDR2 SYGVNS. This CDR3 is built from 11 residues. The V and J ends lost 8 bases and 10 bases respectively, with 9 bases between them. The CDR3 DNA follows: TGTGCCAGCGCGGCGGCGTCACCCCTCCACTTT. Translating gives CASAAASPLHF.

By sample fraction, this clonotype is medium-sized (0.01 to 0.1%). This sequence joins TRBV10-3 and TRBJ1-4; D gene unclear. The CDR3 spans 14 residues. The germline CDR1 and CDR2 sequences are ENHRY and SYGVKD. V was pared by 3 bases and J by 5 bases, with 10 bases between. The chain's CDR3 is CAISEGSSNEKLFF. Written as DNA, the CDR3 is TGTGCCATCAGTGAAGGGTCATCGAATGAAAAACTGTTTTTT.

V is TRBV12-3 or TRBV12-4 and J is TRBJ1-4; possible D gene TRBD1, 6 bases. The CDR3 contains 14 residues. V gave up 4 bases and J gave up 10 bases, with 16 bases separating them. As DNA, the CDR3 is TGTGCCAGCAGTTACGGGACATGGGGCGCAAAACTGTTTTTT. Translated: CASSYGTWGAKLFF.

The gene calls are TRBV7-9 and TRBJ2-7, with 14 bases identical to TRBD2. Germline CDR1 reads SEHNR; CDR2 reads FQNEAQ (reference sequence). The CDR3 runs 14 residues. V was pared by 5 bases and J by 9 bases, with 6 bases of the junction left unmatched. The CDR3 spells CASSPGGTSGRQYF. Here the CDR3 DNA reads TGTGCCAGCAGCCCGGGGGGGACTAGCGGGAGGCAGTACTTC.

This clonotype has just a few counts. V gene TRBV6-5 combines with J gene TRBJ1-1; no clear D. CDR1 MNHEY and CDR2 SVGAGI come from the germline V gene. V was cut by 5 bases and J by 11 bases, with 15 bases left in between. The CDR3 is 12 residues long. CDR3 amino acids: CASSEALQRAFF. CDR3 in DNA: TGTGCCAGCAGTGAAGCGCTACAGCGGGCTTTCTTT.

V gene TRBV15 combines with J gene TRBJ1-2, with D perhaps matching TRBD1 (5 bases). This CDR3 region has 16 residues. Germline V gives CDR1 LNHNV, CDR2 YYDKDF (reference sequence). V was clipped by 5 bases and J by 2 bases, with 18 bases between them. In DNA, the CDR3 is TGTGCCACCAGCCGAACCCCAATCCAGGGAAACTATGGCTACACCTTC. This gives the protein CATSRTPIQGNYGYTF.

The chain carries TRBV7-6 and TRBJ2-6; TRBD2 is a possible D gene (5 bases). CDR1 SGHVS and CDR2 FNYEAQ come from the germline V gene. The CDR3 is 17 residues long. Deletions cut 5 bases from V and 0 bases from J, with 14 bases between. Here the CDR3 reads CASSLRMGSSGANVLTF. In DNA form, the CDR3 reads TGTGCCAGCAGCCTCAGGATGGGGAGCTCTGGGGCCAACGTCCTGACTTTC. Complete variable domain (other parts from reference TRBV7-6 and TRBJ2-6): GAGVSQSPRYKVTKRGQDVALRCDPISGHVSLYWYRQALGQGPEFLTYFNYEAQQDKSGLPNDRFSAERPEGSISTLTIQRTEQRDSAMYRCASSLRMGSSGANVLTFGAGSRLTVL.

This clonotype was picked up many times. The CDR3 DNA sequence: TGTGCCAGCAGCGTAGACAGGGTGAACACTGAAGCTTTCTTT. This translates into CASSVDRVNTEAFF. The chain couples TRBV9 to TRBJ1-1, with TRBD1 as a possible D gene (6 bases). With 0 bases removed from V and 0 bases from J, the gap between germline ends came to 6 bases. The CDR3 runs 14 residues. Germline V gives CDR1 SGDLS, CDR2 YYNGEE.

V and J are TRBV7-9 and TRBJ2-7; D could derive from TRBD1 or TRBD2 (5 bases each). Germline lookup yields CDR1 SEHNR and CDR2 FQNEAQ (reference sequence). This CDR3 contains 13 residues. The V gene lost 8 bases and the J gene lost 3 bases, with 14 bases spanning the gap. The CDR3 spells CASPGTAGYEQYF. The CDR3 DNA reads as TGTGCCAGCCCCGGGACCGCCGGCTACGAGCAGTACTTC. The full variable domain, rest sourced from reference TRBV7-9 and TRBJ2-7, is DTGVSQNPRHKITKRGQNVTFRCDPISEHNRLYWYRQTLGQGPEFLTYFQNEAQLEKSRLLSDRFSAERPKGSFSTLEIQRTEQGDSAMYLCASPGTAGYEQYFGPGTRLTVT.

V and J are TRBV10-3 and TRBJ1-4, with D possibly matching TRBD1 (5 bases). V was clipped by 10 bases and J by 7 bases, with 19 bases between them. CDR1 is ENHRY and CDR2 is SYGVKD in the germline V gene. The CDR3 totals 14 residues. CDR3 DNA: TGTGCCAGCAGCCGGGGACTAGGGAGTGAAAAACTGTTTTTT. Translating it yields CASSRGLGSEKLFF.

This clonotype was counted a few times. V gene TRBV5-5 combines with J gene TRBJ2-7; 9 nucleotides match TRBD1. Germline values: CDR1 SGHKS, CDR2 YYEKEE (reference sequence). The V and J ends lost 3 bases and 5 bases, in that order; junction bases with no gene match: 15. There are 17 residues in the CDR3. The chain's CDR3 is CASSSATGTGMGDEQYF. The CDR3 DNA reads as TGTGCCAGCAGCTCGGCAACCGGGACAGGGATGGGAGACGAGCAGTACTTC.

This chain joins TRBV15 and TRBJ1-5, with D possibly being TRBD1 (5 bases). With 4 bases removed from V and 7 bases from J, the gap between germline ends came to 20 bases. The CDR3 is made up of 16 amino acids. Germline CDR1 and CDR2: LNHNV and YYDKDF (reference sequence). This CDR3 is CATSIALEDTDQPQHF. Written as DNA, the CDR3 is TGTGCCACCAGCATCGCCCTCGAGGACACTGACCAGCCCCAGCATTTT.

The chain has TRBV24-1 and TRBJ2-5, with D perhaps TRBD2 (5 bases). The CDR3 has 14 amino acids. With 3 bases removed from V and 5 bases from J, the gap between germline ends came to 12 bases. From germline, CDR1 is KGHDR and CDR2 SFDVKD. The CDR3 protein is CATSDMRVAETQYF. CDR3 nucleotides: TGTGCCACCAGTGATATGAGGGTTGCGGAGACCCAGTACTTC.